The rows below give T cell receptor beta chains drawn from one sample of a study of T cell clusters in autoimmune cytopenias. TCRdb reprocessed the multiplex PCR reads and keeps a single row for each CDR3 protein, giving no DNA. The listing records under 2,500 distinct CDR3 sequences. The same data also went into a second study, on T cell repertoires in aging, cancer and after chemotherapy.

Sequencing was carried out using peripheral blood. Receptors were obtained from a human donor in good health. The CDR3 runs from the conserved cysteine through the conserved F or W. Expanded clones get a size class; other rows say once, few or many, or leave the size out.

J gene | V gene | clone size | CDR3 protein
TRBJ2-5 | TRBV20-1 | medium-sized | CSAHALGVQETQYF
TRBJ1-6 | TRBV25-1 | - | CASRTDLGNSPLHF
TRBJ2-7 | TRBV5-4 | medium-sized | CASSLWTGAHEQYF
TRBJ1-4 | TRBV5-1 | medium-sized | CASSLGSGGMSNEKLFF
TRBJ2-1 | TRBV29-1 | large | CSVVGSSYNEQFF
TRBJ1-1 | TRBV5-4 | medium-sized | CASSLEAGSEAFF
TRBJ2-3 | TRBV5-1 | medium-sized | CASSWGRVRFDTQYF
TRBJ1-1 | TRBV27 | medium-sized | CASSPGDGHLMNTEAFF
TRBJ1-2 | TRBV7-6 | large | CASSPTGTYGYTF
TRBJ1-5 | TRBV24-1 | medium-sized | CATSRDNSNQPQHF
TRBJ1-4 | TRBV19 | large | CASSIEGGEKLFF
TRBJ2-3 | TRBV6-2/TRBV6-3 | medium-sized | CASSFVAGGPDTQYF
TRBJ2-3 | TRBV19 | large | CASKMAGSTDTQYF
TRBJ1-4 | TRBV6-6 | medium-sized | CASTPREGGNEKLFF
TRBJ2-7 | TRBV20-1 | medium-sized | CSAPLAGAHEQYF
TRBJ1-2 | TRBV30 | medium-sized | CAWSVPSRTGGGYTF
TRBJ1-1 | TRBV7-6 | medium-sized | CASSTRENTEAFF
TRBJ1-1 | TRBV24-1 | - | CATSVDNTEAFF
TRBJ1-5 | TRBV11-2 | medium-sized | CASSSDGLGGQPQHF